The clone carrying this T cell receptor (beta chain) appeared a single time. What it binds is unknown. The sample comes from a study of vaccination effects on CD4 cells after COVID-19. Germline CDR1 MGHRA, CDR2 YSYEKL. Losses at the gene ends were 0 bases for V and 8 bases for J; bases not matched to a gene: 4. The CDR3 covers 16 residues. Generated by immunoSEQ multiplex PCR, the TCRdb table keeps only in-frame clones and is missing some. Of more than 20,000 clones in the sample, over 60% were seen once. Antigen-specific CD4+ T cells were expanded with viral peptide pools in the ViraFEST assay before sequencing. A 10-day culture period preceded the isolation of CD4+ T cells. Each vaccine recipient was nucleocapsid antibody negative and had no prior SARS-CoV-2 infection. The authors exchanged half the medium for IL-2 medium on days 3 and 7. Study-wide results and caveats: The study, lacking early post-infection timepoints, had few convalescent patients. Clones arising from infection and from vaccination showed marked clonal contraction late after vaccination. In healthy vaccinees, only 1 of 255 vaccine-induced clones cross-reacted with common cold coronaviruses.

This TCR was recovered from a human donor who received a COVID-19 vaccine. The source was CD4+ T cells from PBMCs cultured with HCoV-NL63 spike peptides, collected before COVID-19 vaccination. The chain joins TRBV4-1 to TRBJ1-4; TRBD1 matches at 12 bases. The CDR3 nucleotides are TGCGCCAGCAGCCAAGATCGGGGGACAGGGGGCGAAAAACTGTTTTTT. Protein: CASSQDRGTGGEKLFF.